The 13 T cell receptor beta chains below come from one sample, sequenced in a study of T cell clonality in common variable immunodeficiency. General study findings and limits: Fewer deletions and N-nucleotide insertions were reportedly seen in common variable immunodeficiency TCR beta sequences.

Libraries were prepared by immunoSEQ multiplex PCR; TCRdb keeps only in-frame clonotypes and omits some of them. The table lists 20,000 to 25,000 clones, no singletons, with around 2.5% in the top ten. No antigens are known for them. Sequences were obtained from peripheral blood mononuclear cells. These receptors originate from a human donor with common variable immunodeficiency.

Ten or more counts support this clone. The read terminates 3 residues before the CDR3 end, so the remaining end is supplied by the germline J gene. The rearrangement joins TRBV2 to TRBJ2-3; maybe TRBD1 (5 bases). The CDR3 has 12 amino acids. V lost 6 bases and J 3 bases, leaving 7 bases between the germline ends. Germline CDR1 is SNHLY and CDR2 is FYNNEI. Here the CDR3 reads CASRTETDTQYF. The sequenced CDR3 bases are TGTGCCAGCAGGACAGAAACAGATACG.

This clone showed up many times. The read stops 3 residues short of the end of the CDR3; the missing end is completed from the germline J gene. The V call is TRBV10-3, the J call TRBJ2-1; 12 positions agree with TRBD2. This CDR3 region has 16 residues. Germline CDR1 reads ENHRY; CDR2 reads SYGVKD. After removal of 6 bases from V and 0 bases from J, the junction contained 3 bases not matched to a gene. CDR3 DNA, as far as it was read: TGTGCCATCAGAACTAGCGGGGGGAACTCCTACAATGAG. Its translation is CAIRTSGGNSYNE. The entire CDR3 is CAIRTSGGNSYNEQFF.

This clone was recorded many times. The read is 3 residues too short to cover the CDR3 end, so that end is filled in from the germline J gene. This chain connects TRBV29-1 to TRBJ2-7; 8 bases map to TRBD1. In germline, CDR1 is SQVTM, CDR2 ANQGSEA. The V and J ends lost 7 bases and 0 bases, in that order; junction bases with no gene match: 5. The CDR3 runs to 13 residues. The part of the CDR3 DNA that was read is TGCAGCGCCGACGACAGGGGCTCCTACGAG. This gives the protein CSADDRGSYE. The complete CDR3 reads CSADDRGSYEQYF.

There are many counts of this clone. The sequenced fragment ends 3 residues before the CDR3 boundary, so the rest is inferred from the germline J gene. The J gene is TRBJ2-5, the V gene TRBV9; TRBD2 is a possible D gene (6 bases). This CDR3 comprises 15 residues. Germline assignment: CDR1 SGDLS and CDR2 YYNGEE. Trimming took 0 bases from V and 4 from J, leaving 13 bases between them. The covered CDR3 bases are TGTGCCAGCAGCGTAGGCGGGGCTGGGCGAGAGACC. As protein: CASSVGGAGRET. The whole CDR3 protein is CASSVGGAGRETQYF.

There are many counts of this clone. The read is 3 residues too short to cover the CDR3 end, so that end is filled in from the germline J gene. This sample includes further DNA sequences coding for the same CDR3. The rearrangement links TRBV5-6 to TRBJ2-1; possible D gene TRBD1, 6 bases. The V and J ends lost 1 base and 2 bases respectively, with 10 bases between them. Germline loops: CDR1 SGHDT, CDR2 YYEEEE. The CDR3 has 15 residues. This chain's CDR3 is CASSLPRGPYNEQFF. CDR3 DNA, as far as it was read: TGTGCCAGCAGCTTGCCCAGGGGTCCCTACAATGAG.

This clone has only a few counts. From the germline J gene comes the end of the CDR3, since the read stops 3 residues before it. This chain links TRBV7-2 with TRBJ1-5; D is possibly TRBD1 (6 bases). Trimming left V 6 bases short and J 7 bases short, with 19 bases between. Germline V gene lookup returns CDR1 SGHTA and CDR2 FQGNSA. CDR3 length: 15 amino acids. The covered CDR3 bases are TGTGCCAGCAGTCAAGGGGGGGGCTCATCCCAGCCC. This translates into CASSQGGGSSQP. The entire CDR3 reads CASSQGGGSSQPQHF.

This clone was recorded many times. The sequence runs out 3 residues before the end of the CDR3; the remainder is reconstructed from the germline J gene. This chain connects TRBV29-1 to TRBJ1-2, with a possible D match to TRBD1 (5 bases). V gave up 8 bases and J gave up 7 bases, with 23 bases separating them. The CDR3 loop spans 14 amino acids. CDR1 and CDR2 (germline): SQVTM, ANQGSEA. CDR3 region: CSSPSVGEMGGYTF. The part of the CDR3 DNA that was read is TGCAGCTCCCCCTCGGTAGGGGAAATGGGTGGC.

This clone was counted ten times or more. This CDR3 is CASSSGQGYGYTF. The DNA read from the CDR3 is TGTGCCAGTAGTTCGGGACAGGGATATGGC. The genes are TRBV19 and TRBJ1-2; 9 nucleotides match TRBD1. The read stops 3 residues short of the end of the CDR3; the missing end is completed from the germline J gene. V lost 5 bases, J lost 5 bases, and 3 bases stayed unmatched. Germline-derived CDR1 and CDR2 are LNHDA and SQIVND (reference sequence). The CDR3 totals 13 residues.

This clone has at least ten counts. Read coverage stops 3 residues before the CDR3 terminus; the germline J gene supplies the remainder. J is TRBJ2-4 and V is TRBV23-1; the D is unclear. TRBV23-1 is marked as an open reading frame, function uncertain. The length of the CDR3 is 14 residues. Trimming shortened V by 0 bases and J by 4 bases, and 7 bases separated the two germline ends. The CDR3 sequence: CASSQSRAKNIQYF. CDR3 bases read: TGCGCCAGCAGTCAATCAAGGGCAAAAAACATT.

In its sample, this clone was seen many times. Read sequence stops 3 residues before the CDR3 end, and the germline J gene provides the missing end. J is TRBJ1-5 and V is TRBV6-2 or TRBV6-3, with 8 bases matching TRBD1. The length of the CDR3 is 17 residues. Trimming removed 2 bases from V and 7 bases from J; junction bases left unmatched: 13. Germline V gene lookup returns CDR1 MNHEY and CDR2 SVGEGT. Partial CDR3 DNA: TGTGCCAGCAGTTACGATGGGGGGACAGGAGGGATCCAGCCC. This encodes CASSYDGGTGGIQP. From start to end, the CDR3 is CASSYDGGTGGIQPQHF.

This clone was seen many times. The CDR3 end is not reached by the read, which stops 3 residues before it; the germline J gene fills it in. V gene TRBV5-6 combines with J gene TRBJ2-7; 8 bases line up with TRBD1. The CDR3 covers 15 residues. V lost 0 bases, J lost 5 bases, and 7 bases stayed unmatched. Per germline, CDR1 SGHDT and CDR2 YYEEEE. The covered CDR3 bases are TGTGCCAGCAGCTTGGCAGGAACAGGGGGAAACGAG. It specifies CASSLAGTGGNE. The CDR3, in full, reads CASSLAGTGGNEQYF.

This clone has ten or more counts. The CDR3 goes on 3 residues after the read ends, and that part is filled in from the germline J gene. The V call is TRBV20-1, the J call TRBJ2-1; 10 nucleotides align to TRBD2. The germline gives CDR1 DFQATT, CDR2 SNEGSKA (reference sequence). Trimming at V came to 1 base and at J to 4 bases, leaving 4 bases not matched to a gene. CDR3 length: 15 amino acids. CDR3: CSARAKRGGYNEQFF. The DNA read from the CDR3 is TGCAGTGCTAGAGCCAAGCGGGGGGGATACAATGAG.

This clone occurred many times. The read finishes 3 residues shy of the CDR3 end, and the germline J gene is used to complete it. The chain uses TRBV7-2 and TRBJ1-1, with a tentative D call TRBD1 (5 bases). CDR3 length: 13 residues. CDR1 is SGHTA, CDR2 FQGNSA, per germline. Partial CDR3 DNA: TGTGCCAGCAGCCCAAGTCGGGCGGGGGGA. Amino acid sequence: CASSPSRAGG. The entire CDR3 is CASSPSRAGGAFF.